This T cell receptor (beta chain) is drawn from a study of shared clonotypes between healthy human individuals. The CDR3 has 13 residues. V was trimmed by 5 bases and J by 1 base, leaving 8 bases between them. The germline V gene encodes CDR1 SGHRS and CDR2 YFSETQ. Overall study results and limits: A few donors showed sharing of around 5.3% of naive CD4 clonotypes.

The method was immunoSEQ multiplex PCR; TCRdb's version includes in-frame clones alone and lacks a portion of them. The sample has over 850,000 clones, about 84% seen once. There are many counts of this clone. Its specificity is unknown. Input material: memory CD4+ T cells from PBMCs. Sample subset: CD45RA-negative fraction. The clonotype comes from a man aged 18 to 29 in good health. Some clones in this sample may be carry-over from other donors' samples. This chain links TRBV5-1 with TRBJ2-3, with D perhaps matching TRBD2 (5 bases). The CDR3 region has the DNA TGCGCCAGCAGAGATAGCGGCACAGATACGCAGTATTTT. Its translation is CASRDSGTDTQYF.